This T cell receptor (beta chain) emerged from a study of lymphopenia after photon versus proton radiotherapy. Germline CDR1 is SGHNT and CDR2 is YYREEE (reference sequence). There are 15 residues in the CDR3. V was cut by 4 bases and J by 0 bases, with 8 bases left in between. This table comes from immunoSEQ multiplex PCR, and its TCRdb copy is limited to in-frame clones, with some not included. The sample contains 70,000 or so clones, roughly 91% of which appear only once. Turning to this clone: What it recognizes is unknown.

Study-level findings and limits: After the lymphocyte nadir, photon-treated repertoires showed oligoclonal expansion, especially of CD8+ Temra cells. Under photons, naive T cells and diversity fell while effector/memory populations rose. Post-nadir TCR diversity decline inversely tracked overall survival among those who died. Survival link was tested only in deceased patients; proton benefit remains a possibility.

The TCR originated in an older woman with pancreatic cancer. This chain uses TRBV5-4 with TRBJ2-6; no definite D call. Sequenced material: peripheral blood, taken from a patient treated with photon-based radiotherapy. The CDR3 DNA sequence: TGTGCCAGCAGCATGGCCCTCTCTGGGGCCAACGTCCTGACTTTC. Amino acids: CASSMALSGANVLTF.